This T cell receptor beta chain was identified during a study of T cells in narcolepsy. Overall study findings and caveats: Same-patient CSF and blood CD4+ T cell clonotypes included HCRT-specific and TRIB2-specific autoreactive ones. Blood of same and different patients, but not healthy controls, reportedly held recurring autoreactive clonotypes. No autoreactive T cell clone sequences appeared in some memory CD4+ repertoires.

Germline-derived CDR1 and CDR2 are SGHRS and YFSETQ. Unmatched junction bases numbered 2, after V lost 4 bases and J lost 4 bases. This CDR3 contains 13 residues. Concerning this clone itself: Antigen unknown.

Some clones are missing from TCRdb's copy, which holds only in-frame ones; the method was immunoSEQ multiplex PCR. The sample lists about 27,000 clones; roughly 81% were seen once. The gene calls are TRBV5-1 and TRBJ2-1; 7 positions match TRBD1. The TCR comes from a human donor with narcolepsy. The sample comprised CD45RA- memory CD4+ T cells from PBMCs. The CDR3 sequence is CASSRDSYNEQFF. DNA of the CDR3: TGCGCCAGCAGCAGGGACAGTTACAATGAGCAGTTCTTC.